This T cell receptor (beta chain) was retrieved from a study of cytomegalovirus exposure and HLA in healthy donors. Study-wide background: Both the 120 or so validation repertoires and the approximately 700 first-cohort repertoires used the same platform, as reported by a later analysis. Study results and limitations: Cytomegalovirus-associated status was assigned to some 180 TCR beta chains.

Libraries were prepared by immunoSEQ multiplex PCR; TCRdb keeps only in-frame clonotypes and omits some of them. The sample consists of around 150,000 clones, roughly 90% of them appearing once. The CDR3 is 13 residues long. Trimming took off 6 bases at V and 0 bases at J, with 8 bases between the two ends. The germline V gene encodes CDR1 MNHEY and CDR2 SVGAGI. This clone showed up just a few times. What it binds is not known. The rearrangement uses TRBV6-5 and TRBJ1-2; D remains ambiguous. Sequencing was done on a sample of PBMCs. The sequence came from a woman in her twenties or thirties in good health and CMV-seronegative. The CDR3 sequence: CASSPTPNYGYTF. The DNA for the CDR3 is TGTGCCAGCAGCCCCACCCCTAACTATGGCTACACCTTC.